Listed here are 3 T cell receptor beta chains from one sample, sequenced in a study of T cells in women clearing cervical HPV infection. Measured with immunoSEQ multiplex PCR; TCRdb has only the in-frame clones, and not every one. The listing records 25,000 to 35,000 clones. Sequenced sample: blood buffy coat. The receptors were sampled from a woman between 18 and 69 years old with a cervical HPV16 infection that either progressed to CIN3+ or cleared (not recorded which).

Points on this clone: The read stops 3 residues short of the end of the CDR3; the missing end is completed from the germline J gene. The V call is TRBV5-6, the J call TRBJ1-1, with D possibly being TRBD1 (5 bases). Germline assignment: CDR1 SGHDT and CDR2 YYEEEE. This CDR3 has 15 amino acids. The sequenced CDR3 bases are TGTGCCAGCAGCTTGGTGGGCAGGGATCATTCGGAA. Its protein product is CASSLVGRDHSE. The entire CDR3 is CASSLVGRDHSEAFF.

In the case of this clone: The CDR3 end falls 3 residues outside the read, so it is completed with the germline J gene. The chain is built from TRBV7-3 and TRBJ2-5; TRBD1 matches at 7 bases. The CDR3 has 13 amino acids. Trimming removed 5 bases from V and 3 bases from J; junction bases left unmatched: 3. The germline gives CDR1 SGHTA, CDR2 FQGTGA. The part of the CDR3 DNA that was read is TGTGCCAGCAGCCGAGACAGGGAAGAGACC. It specifies CASSRDREET. The complete CDR3 reads CASSRDREETQYF.

For this clone: The read ends 3 residues shy of where the CDR3 ends; the end is completed using the germline J gene. The rearrangement joins TRBV7-6 to TRBJ1-1, with 8 nucleotides matching TRBD1. The germline V gene encodes CDR1 SGHVS and CDR2 FNYEAQ. The CDR3 extends over 16 amino acids. J lost 1 base, V lost 6 bases, and 10 bases had no gene match. CDR3 bases read: TGTGCCAGCAGTACAAACAGGGGGGGACGGAACACTGAA. It translates to CASSTNRGGRNTE. The complete CDR3 sequence is CASSTNRGGRNTEAFF.